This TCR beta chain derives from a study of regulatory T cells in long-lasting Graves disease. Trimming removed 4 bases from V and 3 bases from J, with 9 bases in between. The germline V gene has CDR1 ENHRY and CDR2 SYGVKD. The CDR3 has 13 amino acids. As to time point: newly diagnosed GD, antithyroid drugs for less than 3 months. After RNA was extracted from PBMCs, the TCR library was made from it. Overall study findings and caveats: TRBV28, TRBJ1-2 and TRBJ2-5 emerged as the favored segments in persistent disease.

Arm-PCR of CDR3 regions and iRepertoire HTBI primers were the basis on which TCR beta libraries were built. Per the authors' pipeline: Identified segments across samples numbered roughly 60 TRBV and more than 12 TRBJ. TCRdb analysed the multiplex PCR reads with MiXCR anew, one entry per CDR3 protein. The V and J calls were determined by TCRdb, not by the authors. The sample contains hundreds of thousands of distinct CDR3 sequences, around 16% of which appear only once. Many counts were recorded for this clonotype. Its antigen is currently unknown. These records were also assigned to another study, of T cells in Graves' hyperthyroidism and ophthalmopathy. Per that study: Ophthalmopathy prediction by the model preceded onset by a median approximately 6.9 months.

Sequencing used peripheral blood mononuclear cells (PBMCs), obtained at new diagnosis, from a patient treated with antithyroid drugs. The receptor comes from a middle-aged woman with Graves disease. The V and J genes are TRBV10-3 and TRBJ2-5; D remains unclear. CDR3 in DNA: TGTGCCATCAGTGCCGAATATAAAGAGACCCAGTACTTC. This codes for CAISAEYKETQYF.